The rows below give T cell receptor beta chains drawn from one sample of a study of PD-1 blockade in classical Hodgkin lymphoma. TCRdb's table, derived via immunoSEQ multiplex PCR, lists solely in-frame clones and lacks some. The data show about 10,000 clones, 80% to 95% seen once. Here the sequenced sample was peripheral blood mononuclear cells (PBMCs), taken at baseline. The origin of the receptors is a human donor with classical Hodgkin lymphoma. CDR3s leave out the opening cysteine and the closing phenylalanine or tryptophan. The D gene is left open where the match is weak.

V gene: TRBV30
D gene: NA
CDR3 protein: AWSVVTPEGEQY

V gene: TRBV2
D gene: TRBD2
CDR3 protein: AIPGLAGGPSDTQY

V gene: TRBV11-2
D gene: NA
CDR3 protein: ASSLQGLTYEQY

V gene: TRBV27
D gene: NA
CDR3 protein: ASSLRYVVGAKNIQY

V gene: TRBV18
D gene: NA
CDR3 protein: ASSRRDLYGYT

V gene: TRBV4-1
D gene: TRBD1
CDR3 protein: ASSSGGSGGKGGYT

V gene: TRBV19
D gene: TRBD2
CDR3 protein: ASSRGGGSTGELF

V gene: TRBV5-1
D gene: TRBD1
CDR3 protein: ASSTGQDQPQH

V gene: TRBV4-1
D gene: TRBD2
CDR3 protein: ASSQGPLRRELSYNEQF

V gene: TRBV11-3
D gene: TRBD2
CDR3 protein: ASSSRRVAGGPSDTQY

V gene: TRBV6-4
D gene: NA
CDR3 protein: ASSDPGRNTGELF

V gene: TRBV7-3
D gene: NA
CDR3 protein: ASSPSKVALTDTQY

V gene: TRBV15
D gene: NA
CDR3 protein: ATSRDRDIGEQY

V gene: TRBV7-3
D gene: TRBD2
CDR3 protein: ASSLEGLAGVSEQF

V gene: TRBV11-2
D gene: NA
CDR3 protein: ASSLRGTFSYEQY

V gene: TRBV19
D gene: TRBD1
CDR3 protein: ASSSRTGTYEQY

V gene: TRBV7-9
D gene: NA
CDR3 protein: ASGLAGGDGYGYT

V gene: TRBV4-2
D gene: TRBD2
CDR3 protein: ASSQGAAGVHADTQY

V gene: TRBV28
D gene: NA
CDR3 protein: ASSSPVSLRHTDTQY

V gene: TRBV4-1
D gene: NA
CDR3 protein: ASSRVRAQSSYNEQF

V gene: TRBV30
D gene: TRBD1
CDR3 protein: AWSVPDRDTGELF

V gene: TRBV30
D gene: TRBD1
CDR3 protein: AWRRTGTGGEQF

V gene: TRBV18
D gene: TRBD2
CDR3 protein: ASSPQSGRTDTQY

V gene: TRBV19
D gene: NA
CDR3 protein: ASSIQLGATDTQY

V gene: TRBV27
D gene: TRBD2
CDR3 protein: ASRPTSGQTQY

V gene: TRBV7-9
D gene: TRBD1
CDR3 protein: ASSFRGTGSYNEQF

V gene: TRBV18
D gene: NA
CDR3 protein: ASSPPDLSGNTIY

V gene: TRBV27
D gene: NA
CDR3 protein: ASSTNREKVTDTQY

V gene: TRBV5-8
D gene: NA
CDR3 protein: ASSFWNQPQH

V gene: TRBV7-8
D gene: TRBD1
CDR3 protein: ASNFPGTGGHEQY

V gene: TRBV30
D gene: NA
CDR3 protein: AWSVGGTYSEQF

V gene: TRBV5-1
D gene: NA
CDR3 protein: ASSPSPQGDSPLH

V gene: TRBV2
D gene: NA
CDR3 protein: ASSTGVGGETQY

V gene: TRBV7-9
D gene: NA
CDR3 protein: ASSLQTINEKLF

V gene: TRBV7-2
D gene: NA
CDR3 protein: ASNPGPNTEAF

V gene: TRBV10-2
D gene: NA
CDR3 protein: ASSEGDRRADEQY

V gene: TRBV11-3
D gene: NA
CDR3 protein: ASSLDDRAGYT

V gene: TRBV9
D gene: NA
CDR3 protein: ASSADLVRYNEQF

V gene: TRBV7-9
D gene: NA
CDR3 protein: ASSYWTEYTGELF

V gene: TRBV30
D gene: NA
CDR3 protein: AWYDRLSLHGTQY

V gene: TRBV4-1
D gene: NA
CDR3 protein: ASSQTAYEQY

V gene: TRBV6-1
D gene: NA
CDR3 protein: ASPQKGSGSYEQY

V gene: TRBV15
D gene: NA
CDR3 protein: ATSRWGGRDYSGYT

V gene: TRBV7-2
D gene: NA
CDR3 protein: ASSLEGWVATQY

V gene: TRBV30
D gene: NA
CDR3 protein: AWSVILTEAF

V gene: TRBV28
D gene: NA
CDR3 protein: ASGEGPGGYT

V gene: TRBV5-4
D gene: TRBD2
CDR3 protein: AVAPAYSSGGTYEQY

V gene: TRBV9
D gene: NA
CDR3 protein: ASSTDRRNEQF

V gene: TRBV11-2
D gene: TRBD1
CDR3 protein: ASSPTDRVGELF

V gene: TRBV4-2
D gene: NA
CDR3 protein: ASSQTDENTGELF

V gene: TRBV18
D gene: NA
CDR3 protein: ASSPITGTGELF